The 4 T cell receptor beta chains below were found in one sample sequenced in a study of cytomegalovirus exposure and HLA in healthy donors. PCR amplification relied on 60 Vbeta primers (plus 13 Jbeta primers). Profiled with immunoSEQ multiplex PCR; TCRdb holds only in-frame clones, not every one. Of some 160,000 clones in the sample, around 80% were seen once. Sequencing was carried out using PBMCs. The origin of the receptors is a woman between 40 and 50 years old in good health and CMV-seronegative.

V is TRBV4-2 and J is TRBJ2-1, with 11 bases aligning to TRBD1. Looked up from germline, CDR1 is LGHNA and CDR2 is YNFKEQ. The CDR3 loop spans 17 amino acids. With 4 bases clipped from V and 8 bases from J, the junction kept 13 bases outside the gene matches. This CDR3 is CASSPQVRDRGIDEQFF. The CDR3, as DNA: TGTGCCAGCAGCCCCCAGGTCCGGGACAGGGGGATCGATGAGCAGTTCTTC.

The DNA for the CDR3 is TGTGCCAGCAGACTAGCGGGAGGGCGCAATGAGCAGTTCTTC. Translation gives CASRLAGGRNEQFF. The rearrangement joins TRBV19 to TRBJ2-1; 14 bases are shared with TRBD2. CDR1 and CDR2 from the germline V gene are LNHDA and SQIVND (reference sequence). The V segment lost 9 bases and the J segment 6 bases; nucleotides outside the gene matches: 4. CDR3 length: 14 residues. Together with reference TRBV19 and TRBJ2-1, the CDR3 gives the full variable domain: DGGITQSPKYLFRKEGQNVTLSCEQNLNHDAMYWYRQDPGQGLRLIYYSQIVNDFQKGDIAEGYSVSREKKESFPLTVTSAQKNPTAFYLCASRLAGGRNEQFFGPGTRLTVL.

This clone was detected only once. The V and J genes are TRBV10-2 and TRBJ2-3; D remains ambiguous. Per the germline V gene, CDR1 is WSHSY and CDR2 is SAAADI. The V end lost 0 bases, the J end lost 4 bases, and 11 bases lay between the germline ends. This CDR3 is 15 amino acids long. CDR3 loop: CASSESLVLADTQYF. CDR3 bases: TGCGCCAGCAGTGAGTCATTAGTTTTGGCAGATACGCAGTATTTT.

CDR3 DNA sequence: TGTGCCACCAGCTCCCCCGGACAGGTCTCCTACGAGCAGTACTTC. As protein: CATSSPGQVSYEQYF. This chain joins TRBV15 and TRBJ2-7, with 7 nucleotides matching TRBD1. Trimming cost V 5 bases and J 0 bases; bases outside gene matches: 7. The CDR3 contains 15 residues. The V gene's germline CDR1 is LNHNV and CDR2 YYDKDF (reference sequence). Full variable domain (rest looked up from reference TRBV15 and TRBJ2-7): DAMVIQNPRYQVTQFGKPVTLSCSQTLNHNVMYWYQQKSSQAPKLLFHYYDKDFNNEADTPDNFQSRRPNTSFCFLDIRSPGLGDTAMYLCATSSPGQVSYEQYFGPGTRLTVT.